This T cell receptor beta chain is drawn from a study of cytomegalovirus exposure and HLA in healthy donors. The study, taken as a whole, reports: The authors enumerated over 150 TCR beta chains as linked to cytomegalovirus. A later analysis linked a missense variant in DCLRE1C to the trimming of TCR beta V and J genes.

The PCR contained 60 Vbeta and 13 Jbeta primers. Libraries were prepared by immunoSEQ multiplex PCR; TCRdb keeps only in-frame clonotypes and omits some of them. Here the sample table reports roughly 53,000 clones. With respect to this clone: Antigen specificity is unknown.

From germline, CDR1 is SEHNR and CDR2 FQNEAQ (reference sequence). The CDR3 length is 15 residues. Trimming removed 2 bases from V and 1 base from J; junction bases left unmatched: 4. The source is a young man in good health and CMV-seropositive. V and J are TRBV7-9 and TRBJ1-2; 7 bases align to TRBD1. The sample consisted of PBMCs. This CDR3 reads CASSLRDRVNYGYTF. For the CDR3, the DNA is TGTGCCAGCAGCTTACGAGACAGGGTTAACTATGGCTACACCTTC.